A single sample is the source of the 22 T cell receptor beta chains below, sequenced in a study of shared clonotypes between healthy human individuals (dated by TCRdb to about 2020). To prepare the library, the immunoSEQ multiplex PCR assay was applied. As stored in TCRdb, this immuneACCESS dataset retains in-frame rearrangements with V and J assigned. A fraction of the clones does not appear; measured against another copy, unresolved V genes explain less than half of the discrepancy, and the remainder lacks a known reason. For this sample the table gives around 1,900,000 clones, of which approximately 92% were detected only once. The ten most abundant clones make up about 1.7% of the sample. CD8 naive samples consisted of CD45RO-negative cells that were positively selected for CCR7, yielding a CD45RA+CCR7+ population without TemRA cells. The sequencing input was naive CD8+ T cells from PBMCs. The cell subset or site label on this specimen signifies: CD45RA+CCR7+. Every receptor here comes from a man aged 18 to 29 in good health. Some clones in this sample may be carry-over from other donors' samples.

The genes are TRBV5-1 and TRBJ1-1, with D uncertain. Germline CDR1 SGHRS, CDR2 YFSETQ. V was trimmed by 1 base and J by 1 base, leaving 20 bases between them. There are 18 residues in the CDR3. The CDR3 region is CASSLLSSAHEGNTEAFF. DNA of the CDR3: TGCGCCAGCAGCTTGCTCTCCTCTGCCCATGAGGGGAACACTGAAGCTTTCTTT.

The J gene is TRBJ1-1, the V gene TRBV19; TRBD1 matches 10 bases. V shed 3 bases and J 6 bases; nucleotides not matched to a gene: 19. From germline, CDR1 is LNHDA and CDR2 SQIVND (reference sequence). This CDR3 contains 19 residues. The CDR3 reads CASSIPGADRGPDSPEAFF. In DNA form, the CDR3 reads TGTGCCAGTAGTATCCCTGGGGCCGACAGGGGGCCTGATTCGCCTGAAGCTTTCTTT.

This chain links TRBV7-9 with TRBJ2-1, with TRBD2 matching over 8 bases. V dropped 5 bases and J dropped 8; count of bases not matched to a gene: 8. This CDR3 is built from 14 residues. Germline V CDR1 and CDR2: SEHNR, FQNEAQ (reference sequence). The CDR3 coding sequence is TGTGCCAGCAGCCCATTCCGGGGGGGGCATGAGCAGTTCTTC. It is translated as CASSPFRGGHEQFF.

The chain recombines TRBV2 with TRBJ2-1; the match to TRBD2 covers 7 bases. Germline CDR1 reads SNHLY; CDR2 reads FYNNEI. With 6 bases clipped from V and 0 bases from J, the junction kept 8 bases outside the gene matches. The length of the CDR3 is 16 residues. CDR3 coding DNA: TGTGCCAGCAGACACCGGGACTACCCCTCCTACAATGAGCAGTTCTTC. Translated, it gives CASRHRDYPSYNEQFF. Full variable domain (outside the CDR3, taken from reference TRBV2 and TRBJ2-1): EPEVTQTPSHQVTQMGQEVILRCVPISNHLYFYWYRQILGQKVEFLVSFYNNEISEKSEIFDDQFSVERPDGSNFTLKIRSTKLEDSAMYFCASRHRDYPSYNEQFFGPGTRLTVL.

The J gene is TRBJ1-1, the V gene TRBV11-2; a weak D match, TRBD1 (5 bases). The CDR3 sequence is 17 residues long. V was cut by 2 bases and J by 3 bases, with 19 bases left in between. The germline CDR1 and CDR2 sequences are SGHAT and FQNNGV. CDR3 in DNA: TGTGCCAGCAGCTTAAGGGGAGGGGACGCAGGACACACTGAAGCTTTCTTT. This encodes CASSLRGGDAGHTEAFF.

The CDR3 reads CASSLTTGYSYNEQFF. The DNA for the CDR3 is TGTGCCAGCAGTTTGACCACGGGCTATTCCTACAATGAGCAGTTCTTC. This rearrangement joins TRBV27 to TRBJ2-1; no clear D gene. From germline, CDR1 is MNHEY and CDR2 SMNVEV (reference sequence). The germline V and J ends were trimmed by 3 bases and 1 base, with 13 bases remaining between them. CDR3 length equals 16 residues.

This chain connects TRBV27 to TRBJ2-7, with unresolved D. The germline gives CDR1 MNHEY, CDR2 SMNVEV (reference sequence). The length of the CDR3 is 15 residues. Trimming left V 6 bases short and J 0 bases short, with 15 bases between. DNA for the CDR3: TGTGCCAGCAGCTGGGCCCCGGCGAGCTCCTACGAGCAGTACTTC. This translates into CASSWAPASSYEQYF.

The CDR3: CASSFFGGAYEQYF. In nucleotides, the CDR3 is TGTGCCAGCAGTTTTTTCGGGGGGGCCTACGAGCAGTACTTC. The rearrangement joins TRBV6-5 to TRBJ2-7; 8 nucleotides agree with TRBD2. CDR1 MNHEY and CDR2 SVGAGI come from the germline V gene. V lost 4 bases, J lost 2 bases, and 4 bases stayed unmatched. This CDR3 spans 14 amino acids.

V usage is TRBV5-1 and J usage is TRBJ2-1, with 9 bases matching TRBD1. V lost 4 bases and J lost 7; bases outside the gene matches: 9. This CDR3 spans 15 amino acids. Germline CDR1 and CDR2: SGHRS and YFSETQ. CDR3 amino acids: CASSMPDRGRNEQFF. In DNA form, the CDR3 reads TGCGCCAGCAGCATGCCGGACAGGGGAAGGAATGAGCAGTTCTTC.

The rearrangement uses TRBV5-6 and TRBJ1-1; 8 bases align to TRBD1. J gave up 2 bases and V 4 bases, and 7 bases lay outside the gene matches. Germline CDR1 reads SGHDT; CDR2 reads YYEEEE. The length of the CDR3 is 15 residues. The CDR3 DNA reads TGTGCCAGCAGCCAGACACAGGGGGAAAACACTGAAGCTTTCTTT. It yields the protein CASSQTQGENTEAFF.

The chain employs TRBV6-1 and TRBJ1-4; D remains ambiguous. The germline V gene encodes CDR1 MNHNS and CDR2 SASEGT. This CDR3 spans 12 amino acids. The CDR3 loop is CGGWGTNEKLFF. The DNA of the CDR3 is TGTGGGGGTTGGGGTACTAATGAAAAACTGTTTTTT.

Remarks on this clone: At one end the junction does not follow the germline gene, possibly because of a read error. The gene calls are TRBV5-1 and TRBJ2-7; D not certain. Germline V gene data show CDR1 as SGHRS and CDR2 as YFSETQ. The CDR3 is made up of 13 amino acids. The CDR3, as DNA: TGCGCCAGCAGCTTGGCATTTGAGACCCAAGGAACGTTC. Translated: CASSLAFETQGTF.

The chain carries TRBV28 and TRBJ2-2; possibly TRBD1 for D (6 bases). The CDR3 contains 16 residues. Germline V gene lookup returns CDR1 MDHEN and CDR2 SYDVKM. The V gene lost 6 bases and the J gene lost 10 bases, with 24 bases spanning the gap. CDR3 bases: TGTGCCAGCAGCTCCGCGCCCCAGGGGCGAGTTATGGAGCTGTTTTTT. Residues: CASSSAPQGRVMELFF.

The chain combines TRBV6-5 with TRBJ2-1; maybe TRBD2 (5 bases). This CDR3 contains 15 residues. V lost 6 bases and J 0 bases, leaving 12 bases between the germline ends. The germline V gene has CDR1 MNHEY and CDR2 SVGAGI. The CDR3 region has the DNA TGTGCCAGCAGCCGCATGGGAGCCTCCTACAATGAGCAGTTCTTC. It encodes CASSRMGASYNEQFF.

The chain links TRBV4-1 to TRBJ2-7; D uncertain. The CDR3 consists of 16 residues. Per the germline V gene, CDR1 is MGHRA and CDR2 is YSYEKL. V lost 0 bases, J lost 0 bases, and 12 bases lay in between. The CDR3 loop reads CASSQDPTVYSYEQYF. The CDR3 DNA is TGCGCCAGCAGCCAAGATCCTACAGTTTACTCCTACGAGCAGTACTTC.

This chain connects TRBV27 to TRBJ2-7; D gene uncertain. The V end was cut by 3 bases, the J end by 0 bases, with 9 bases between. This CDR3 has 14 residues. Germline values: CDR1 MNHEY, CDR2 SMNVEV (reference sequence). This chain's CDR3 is CASSFGYNSYEQYF. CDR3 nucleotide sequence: TGTGCCAGCAGTTTCGGGTATAACTCCTACGAGCAGTACTTC.

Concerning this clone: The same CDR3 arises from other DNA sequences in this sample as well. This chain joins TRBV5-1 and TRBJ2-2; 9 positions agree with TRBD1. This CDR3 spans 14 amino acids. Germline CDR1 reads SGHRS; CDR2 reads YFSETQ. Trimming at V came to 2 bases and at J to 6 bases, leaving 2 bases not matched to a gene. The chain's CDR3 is CASSFRQGAGELFF. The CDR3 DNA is TGCGCCAGCAGCTTTCGACAGGGGGCCGGGGAGCTGTTTTTT.

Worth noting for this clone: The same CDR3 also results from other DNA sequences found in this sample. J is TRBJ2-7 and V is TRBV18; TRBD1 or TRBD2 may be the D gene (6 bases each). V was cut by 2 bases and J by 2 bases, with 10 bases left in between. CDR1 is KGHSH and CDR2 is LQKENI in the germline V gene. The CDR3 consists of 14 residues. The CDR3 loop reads CASSPGRGPYEQYF. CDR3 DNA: TGTGCCAGCTCACCAGGACGGGGGCCCTACGAGCAGTACTTC.

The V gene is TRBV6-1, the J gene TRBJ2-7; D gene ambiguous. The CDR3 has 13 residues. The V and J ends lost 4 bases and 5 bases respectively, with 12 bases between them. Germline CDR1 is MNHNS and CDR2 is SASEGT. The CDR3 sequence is CASSATSWDEQYF. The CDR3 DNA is TGTGCCAGCAGTGCCACGTCTTGGGACGAGCAGTACTTC.

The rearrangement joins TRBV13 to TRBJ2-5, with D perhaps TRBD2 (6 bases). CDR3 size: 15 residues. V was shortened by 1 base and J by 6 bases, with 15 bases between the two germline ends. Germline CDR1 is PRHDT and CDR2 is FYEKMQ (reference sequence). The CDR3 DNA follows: TGTGCCAGCAGCTTAGTGAGCCGGGCGGGGAAGACCCAGTACTTC. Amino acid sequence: CASSLVSRAGKTQYF.

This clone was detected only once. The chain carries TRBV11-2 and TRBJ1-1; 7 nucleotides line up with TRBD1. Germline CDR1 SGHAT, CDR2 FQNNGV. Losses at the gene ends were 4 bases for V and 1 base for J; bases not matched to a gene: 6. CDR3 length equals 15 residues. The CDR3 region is CASSSYRGRNTEAFF. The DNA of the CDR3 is TGTGCCAGCAGCTCCTACAGGGGAAGGAACACTGAAGCTTTCTTT.

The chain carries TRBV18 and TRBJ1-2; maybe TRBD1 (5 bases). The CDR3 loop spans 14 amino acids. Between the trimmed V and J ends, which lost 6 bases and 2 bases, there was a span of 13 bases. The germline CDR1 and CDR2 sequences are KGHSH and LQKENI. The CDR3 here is CASSDLGGNYGYTF. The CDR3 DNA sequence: TGTGCCAGCTCGGATCTTGGGGGGAACTATGGCTACACCTTC.